The clone carrying this TCR beta chain was observed at least ten times. Its antigen is unknown. Construction of TCR beta libraries was performed using quantitative 5'-RACE with molecular barcodes. One entry per CDR3 protein, called by TCRdb with MiXCR from the 5' RACE reads. In the table there are about 130,000 distinct CDR3 sequences, 9.3% of which are singletons. The sample comes from a study of CD8 T cells in ankylosing spondylitis. The study's findings and limits: About 8 highly homologous variants made up a TCR beta motif, and this motif appeared characteristic of ankylosing spondylitis blood.

Germline CDR1 reads DFQATT; CDR2 reads SNEGSKA (reference sequence). V lost 3 bases and J lost 1, with 4 bases in between. The CDR3 contains 11 residues. This TCR was recovered from a male donor with ankylosing spondylitis or in good health (not recorded which). J is TRBJ2-7 and V is TRBV20-1; no definite D call. Sequences were obtained from blood, either unsorted or a sorted T cell fraction (not recorded which). As DNA, the CDR3 is TGCAGTGCTAGCGGGTCCTACGAGCAGTACTTC. Translated: CSASGSYEQYF.